These T cell receptor beta chains were read from a single sample in a study of blood T cell repertoires in COVID-19. Profiled with immunoSEQ multiplex PCR; TCRdb holds only in-frame clones, not every one. The sample shows about 30,000 clones, roughly 80% of them seen only once. The sample was peripheral blood. The receptors were gathered from an elderly man with acute or convalescent COVID-19. Each CDR3 is given with its conserved first and last residue. A D gene is named only where the DNA matches it firmly. Not every row has a clone size; where given, it reads once, few, many or a size class.

TRBV7-3	-	TRBJ2-1	-	CASSLDSSYNEQFF	TGTGCCAGCAGCTTGGACAGTAGTTACAATGAGCAGTTCTTC
TRBV2	-	TRBJ2-3	TRBD1	CASGDRGTNTQYF	TGTGCCAGTGGGGACAGGGGCACAAATACGCAGTATTTT
TRBV25-1	-	TRBJ2-7	TRBD1	CASSDGDSLSYEQYF	TGTGCCAGCAGTGATGGGGACAGTTTATCCTACGAGCAGTACTTC
TRBV6-1	-	TRBJ2-1	TRBD2	CASSESLAGGDEQFF	TGTGCCAGCAGTGAATCTCTAGCGGGGGGGGATGAGCAGTTCTTC
TRBV11-2	-	TRBJ2-2	-	CASSLGTGPNTGELFF	TGTGCCAGCAGCTTAGGAACAGGGCCGAACACCGGGGAGCTGTTTTTT
TRBV5-1	-	TRBJ2-5	-	CASSSGWVEETQYF	TGCGCCAGCAGCTCCGGGTGGGTAGAGGAGACCCAGTACTTC
TRBV4-3	-	TRBJ2-2	TRBD1	CASRPGTGMTGELFF	TGCGCCAGCAGACCCGGGACAGGGATGACCGGGGAGCTGTTTTTT
TRBV6-6	-	TRBJ2-5	-	CASSYPSQETQYF	TGTGCCAGCAGTTACCCTAGCCAAGAGACCCAGTACTTC
TRBV9	once	TRBJ1-6	TRBD1	CASSGDREISYNSPLHF	TGTGCCAGCAGCGGGGACAGGGAAATCTCCTATAATTCACCCCTCCACTTT
TRBV5-1	-	TRBJ2-5	-	CASSLAGGLGETQYF	TGCGCCAGCAGCTTGGCCGGGGGGCTAGGGGAGACCCAGTACTTC
TRBV11-2	-	TRBJ1-4	TRBD1	CASSRGGGWEKLFF	TGTGCCAGCAGCCGAGGAGGGGGCTGGGAAAAACTGTTTTTT
TRBV28	-	TRBJ1-1	-	CASSRPGPGAGAQNTEAFF	TGTGCCAGCAGTCGACCGGGCCCGGGGGCGGGGGCCCAGAACACTGAAGCTTTCTTT
TRBV5-8	-	TRBJ1-2	-	CASSTRGLPNYGYTF	TGTGCCAGCAGCACCCGTGGACTTCCTAACTATGGCTACACCTTC
TRBV9	few	TRBJ1-1	-	CASSTQQGWTEAFF	TGTGCCAGCAGCACCCAACAGGGCTGGACTGAAGCTTTCTTT
TRBV2	-	TRBJ2-1	-	CASSEALRRSSYNEQFF	TGTGCCAGCAGTGAAGCGCTACGACGGAGCTCCTACAATGAGCAGTTCTTC
TRBV12-3/TRBV12-4	-	TRBJ2-7	TRBD2	CASSGTSGRVSYF	TGTGCCAGCAGCGGGACTAGCGGGAGAGTGTCGTACTTC
TRBV6-5	-	TRBJ2-1	TRBD2	CASSYSPGGDYNEQFF	TGTGCCAGCAGTTACTCGCCGGGAGGGGATTACAATGAGCAGTTCTTC
TRBV28	-	TRBJ2-5	-	CASSLWGIDRNQETQYF	TGTGCCAGCAGTTTATGGGGGATTGACAGGAACCAAGAGACCCAGTACTTC
TRBV18	-	TRBJ1-1	TRBD1	CASSRETGGTEAFF	TGTGCCAGCTCACGAGAGACAGGGGGCACTGAAGCTTTCTTT
TRBV12-3/TRBV12-4	-	TRBJ1-2	TRBD1	CASRPVTGVGYTF	TGTGCCAGCAGACCGGTGACAGGGGTTGGCTACACCTTC
TRBV5-3	-	TRBJ1-5	TRBD1	CARSNRNRGLSQHF	TGTGCCAGAAGCAACAGGAACAGGGGACTGTCCCAGCATTTT
TRBV5-6	-	TRBJ2-3	-	CASSSQTGADTQYF	TGTGCCAGCAGCTCTCAGACTGGCGCAGATACGCAGTATTTT
TRBV30	-	TRBJ2-1	-	CAWSGGMDNEQFF	TGTGCCTGGAGTGGCGGGATGGACAATGAGCAGTTCTTC
TRBV7-9	-	TRBJ2-2	-	CASSLAANTGELFF	TGTGCCAGCAGCTTAGCGGCTAACACCGGGGAGCTGTTTTTT
TRBV6-6	-	TRBJ2-7	-	CASSYSSEAYEQYF	TGTGCCAGCAGTTACTCTAGCGAGGCCTACGAGCAGTACTTC
TRBV27	-	TRBJ2-1	TRBD2	CASSSFKPAGVAYNEQFF	TGTGCCAGCAGTTCTTTCAAACCTGCGGGAGTCGCTTACAATGAGCAGTTCTTC
TRBV6-6	-	TRBJ2-1	-	CASSSLGLKFF	TGTGCCAGCAGTTCACTCGGACTGAAGTTCTTC
TRBV7-7	-	TRBJ1-1	TRBD1	CASSLTGVTEAFF	TGTGCTAGCAGCTTAACAGGGGTCACTGAAGCTTTCTTT
TRBV7-2	-	TRBJ2-1	TRBD1	CASSWRTGYNEQFF	TGTGCCAGCAGCTGGAGGACAGGCTACAATGAGCAGTTCTTC
TRBV9	-	TRBJ1-1	-	CASSISLNTEAFF	TGTGCCAGCAGTATTTCCTTGAACACTGAAGCTTTCTTT
TRBV7-2	once	TRBJ2-7	-	CASSLGQPTTYEQYF	TGTGCCAGCAGCCTCGGACAACCGACCACCTACGAGCAGTACTTC
TRBV30	-	TRBJ1-4	-	CAWSVQGTEKLFF	TGTGCCTGGAGTGTACAGGGAACCGAAAAACTGTTTTTT
TRBV7-3	-	TRBJ2-1	-	CASSLNTGINEQFF	TGTGCCAGCAGCTTAAATACCGGGATCAATGAGCAGTTCTTC
TRBV3-1/TRBV3-2	-	TRBJ2-3	-	CASSPLPGVRTDTQYF	TGTGCCAGCAGCCCCCTTCCGGGAGTACGCACAGATACGCAGTATTTT
TRBV19	-	TRBJ1-2	-	CASSIEGSGGTYGYTF	TGTGCCAGTAGTATAGAAGGCAGCGGGGGGACTTATGGCTACACCTTC
TRBV6-2/TRBV6-3	-	TRBJ2-1	TRBD2	CASSSPFDSGSSYNEQFF	TGTGCCAGCAGTTCCCCTTTCGATAGCGGGAGCTCCTACAATGAGCAGTTCTTC
TRBV5-4	-	TRBJ1-1	TRBD1	CASSSRTGPLNTEAFF	TGTGCCAGCAGCTCTCGGACAGGGCCATTGAACACTGAAGCTTTCTTT
TRBV4-1	-	TRBJ2-7	-	CASSQDGGLVYEQYF	TGCGCCAGCAGCCAAGATGGGGGCCTCGTCTACGAGCAGTACTTC
TRBV3-1/TRBV3-2	-	TRBJ2-7	-	CASSQESESYEQYF	TGTGCCAGCAGCCAAGAAAGCGAGTCCTACGAGCAGTACTTC
TRBV2	once	TRBJ1-1	-	CASTNQGTNTEAFF	TGTGCCAGCACCAATCAGGGGACCAACACTGAAGCTTTCTTT
TRBV7-2	-	TRBJ2-4	TRBD2	CASSRGLGSSGWARNIQYF	TGTGCCAGCAGCCGGGGTCTAGGTAGTAGCGGGTGGGCCCGAAACATTCAGTACTTC
TRBV5-5	-	TRBJ1-5	-	CASSLVGQGVGNQPQHF	TGTGCCAGCAGCTTAGTAGGGCAGGGCGTAGGCAATCAGCCCCAGCATTTT
TRBV2	few	TRBJ1-2	-	CASSDKGVGGYTF	TGTGCCAGCAGTGATAAAGGGGTGGGCGGCTACACCTTC
TRBV2	-	TRBJ2-5	TRBD2	CASSEAIWGGRIQETQYF	TGTGCCAGCAGTGAAGCAATATGGGGCGGGAGGATCCAAGAGACCCAGTACTTC
TRBV6-2/TRBV6-3	-	TRBJ1-6	-	CASSRMKVDLGPLHF	TGTGCCAGCAGTCGGATGAAGGTCGACCTCGGGCCCCTCCACTTT
TRBV27	-	TRBJ2-2	-	CASSPRQGTGELFF	TGTGCCAGCAGTCCGCGCCAGGGGACGGGGGAGCTGTTTTTT
TRBV7-2	-	TRBJ1-2	TRBD1	CASSSGAGGGYTF	TGTGCCAGCAGCTCAGGGGCAGGGGGAGGCTACACCTTC
TRBV27	-	TRBJ1-2	TRBD1	CATKPGQAIWGYTF	TGTGCAACTAAACCGGGACAGGCTATTTGGGGCTACACCTTC
TRBV7-9	-	TRBJ2-7	TRBD2	CASSHSGEQYF	TGTGCCAGCAGCCATAGCGGGGAGCAGTACTTC
TRBV18	-	TRBJ1-3	TRBD1	CASSPWDSSGNTIYF	TGTGCCAGCTCACCATGGGACAGCTCTGGAAACACCATATATTTT
TRBV28	-	TRBJ1-6	-	CASSLPNRDGPLHF	TGTGCCAGCAGTTTACCAAACAGGGATGGGCCCCTCCACTTT
TRBV19	-	TRBJ1-1	-	CASKKVVANTEAFF	TGTGCCAGTAAAAAGGTTGTAGCGAACACTGAAGCTTTCTTT
TRBV30	-	TRBJ1-1	TRBD1	CAWSLGQRNTEAFF	TGTGCCTGGAGTCTGGGACAGCGGAACACTGAAGCTTTCTTT
TRBV2	-	TRBJ2-5	TRBD2	CASSAGTSGGQETQYF	TGTGCCAGCAGCGCGGGGACTAGCGGGGGCCAAGAGACCCAGTACTTC
TRBV7-7	few	TRBJ2-5	TRBD2	CASSLGEGTQYF	TGTGCTAGCAGCTTAGGGGAGGGGACCCAGTACTTC
TRBV6-6	-	TRBJ2-3	TRBD2	CASSIGTSGRTNTQYF	TGTGCCAGCAGTATTGGGACTAGCGGGAGAACTAATACGCAGTATTTT
TRBV6-5	-	TRBJ1-2	-	CASSRDKYGYTF	TGTGCCAGCAGCCGCGACAAGTATGGCTACACCTTC